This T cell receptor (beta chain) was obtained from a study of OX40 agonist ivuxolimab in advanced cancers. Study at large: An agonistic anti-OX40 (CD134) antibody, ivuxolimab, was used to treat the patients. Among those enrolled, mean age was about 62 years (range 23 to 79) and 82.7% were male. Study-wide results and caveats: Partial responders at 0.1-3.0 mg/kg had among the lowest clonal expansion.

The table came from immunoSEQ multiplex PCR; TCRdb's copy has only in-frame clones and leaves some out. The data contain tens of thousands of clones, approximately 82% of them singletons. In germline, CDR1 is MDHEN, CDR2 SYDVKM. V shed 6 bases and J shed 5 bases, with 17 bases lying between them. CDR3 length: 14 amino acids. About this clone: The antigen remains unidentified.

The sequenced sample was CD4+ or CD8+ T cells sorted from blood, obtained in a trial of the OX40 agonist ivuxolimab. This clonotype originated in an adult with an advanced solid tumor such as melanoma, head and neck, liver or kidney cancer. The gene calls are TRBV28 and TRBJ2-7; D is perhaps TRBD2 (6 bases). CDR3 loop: CASSSPALANEQYF. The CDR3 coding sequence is TGTGCCAGCAGCTCACCCGCCCTAGCGAACGAGCAGTACTTC. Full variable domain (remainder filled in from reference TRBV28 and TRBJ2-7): DVKVTQSSRYLVKRTGEKVFLECVQDMDHENMFWYRQDPGLGLRLIYFSYDVKMKEKGDIPEGYSVSREKKERFSLILESASTNQTSMYLCASSSPALANEQYFGPGTRLTVT.